This is a list of T cell receptor beta chains from one sample in a study of OX40 agonist ivuxolimab in advanced cancers. The protocol was immunoSEQ multiplex PCR, while the TCRdb copy is restricted to in-frame clones and leaves out a portion. The table lists approximately 58,000 clones, around 75% of them singletons. The sequences come from CD4+ or CD8+ T cells sorted from blood, collected in a trial of the OX40 agonist ivuxolimab. The source of these receptors is an adult with an advanced solid tumor such as melanoma, head and neck, liver or kidney cancer. Each CDR3 is given with its conserved first and last residue. Each record gives: V gene, J gene, clone size, CDR3 length, D gene, CDR3 protein, CDR3 DNA. D genes are given only for firm matches. Clone size is given for some rows only: seen once, a few or many times, or a class if the clone is expanded.

>TRBV14|TRBJ2-7|NA|14|NA
CASSQDTSSYEQYF
TGTGCCAGCAGCCAAGACACCTCCTCCTACGAGCAGTACTTC
>TRBV30|TRBJ2-7|NA|14|NA
CAWRGGPGPYEQYF
TGTGCCTGGAGGGGGGGACCGGGCCCTTACGAGCAGTACTTC
>TRBV7-3|TRBJ2-7|NA|16|TRBD2
CASSPGLAGASGEQYF
TGTGCCAGCAGCCCTGGACTAGCGGGGGCGTCCGGCGAGCAGTACTTC
>TRBV9|TRBJ2-5|NA|15|TRBD2
CASSPSGGATETQYF
TGTGCCAGCAGTCCTAGCGGGGGGGCGACAGAGACCCAGTACTTC
>TRBV6-5|TRBJ2-2|NA|14|TRBD1
CASGGQGGTGELFF
TGTGCCAGCGGTGGACAGGGGGGCACCGGGGAGCTGTTTTTT
>TRBV5-1|TRBJ1-2|few|16|NA
CASSSGGESLSYGYTF
TGCGCCAGCAGCTCGGGCGGCGAGAGCTTATCGTATGGCTACACCTTC
>TRBV29-1|TRBJ2-7|NA|13|TRBD2
CSVASGSFYEQYF
TGCAGCGTTGCTAGCGGAAGTTTCTACGAGCAGTACTTC
>TRBV28|TRBJ2-1|once|14|TRBD1
CASSFYDRGSEQFF
TGTGCCAGCAGTTTCTATGACAGGGGGAGTGAGCAGTTCTTC
>TRBV7-3|TRBJ2-1|NA|15|TRBD2
CASSSRLADYNEQFF
TGTGCCAGCAGCTCCCGACTAGCGGACTACAATGAGCAGTTCTTC
>TRBV5-1|TRBJ2-7|NA|14|TRBD1
CASSHTGGLYEQYF
TGCGCCAGCAGCCATACAGGGGGCCTCTACGAGCAGTACTTC
>TRBV15|TRBJ2-5|NA|18|TRBD2
CATSRESILAGYGETQYF
TGTGCCACCAGCAGAGAAAGCATACTAGCGGGATACGGCGAGACCCAGTACTTC
>TRBV18|TRBJ2-5|NA|16|NA
CASSTLSRLSAETQYF
TGTGCCAGCTCAACCTTATCCCGCCTAAGCGCAGAGACCCAGTACTTC
>TRBV19|TRBJ2-7|NA|14|NA
CASSIKLPPYEQYF
TGTGCCAGTAGTATAAAACTGCCTCCCTACGAGCAGTACTTC
>TRBV6-1|TRBJ2-2|once|14|NA
CASSELGLGGELFF
TGTGCCAGCAGTGAGCTAGGGTTGGGCGGGGAGCTGTTTTTT
>TRBV10-3|TRBJ1-5|NA|16|TRBD1
CAISESAGGFNQPQHF
TGTGCCATCAGTGAGTCGGCAGGGGGATTCAATCAGCCCCAGCATTTT
>TRBV18|TRBJ1-6|many|17|TRBD1
CASSPWDRGFSGSPLHF
TGTGCCAGCTCACCGTGGGACAGGGGCTTTAGCGGTTCACCCCTCCACTTT
>TRBV6-5|TRBJ1-2|NA|12|NA
CASSRDRYGYTF
TGTGCCAGCAGTCGCGACAGATATGGCTACACCTTC
>TRBV28|TRBJ2-7|once|16|TRBD1
CASSLWGQGAPYEQYF
TGTGCCAGCAGTTTATGGGGGCAGGGGGCACCCTACGAGCAGTACTTC
>TRBV5-1|TRBJ1-2|NA|14|NA
CASSLDTQFYGYTF
TGCGCCAGCAGCTTGGACACGCAGTTTTATGGCTACACCTTC
>TRBV11-3|TRBJ2-7|few|15|TRBD1
CASSSRTGGSYEQYF
TGTGCCAGCAGCTCACGAACAGGGGGCTCCTACGAGCAGTACTTC
>TRBV4-2|TRBJ1-3|NA|11|NA
CASSPGATIYF
TGTGCCAGCAGCCCAGGCGCCACCATATATTTT
>TRBV19|TRBJ1-5|NA|15|NA
CASSIVLGLYQPQHF
TGTGCCAGTAGTATAGTTCTCGGGCTTTATCAGCCCCAGCATTTT
>TRBV11-2|TRBJ1-2|NA|17|NA
CASSLDGTRSRSYGYTF
TGTGCCAGCAGCTTAGATGGGACAAGAAGCCGAAGTTATGGCTACACCTTC
>TRBV7-9|TRBJ2-2|NA|13|NA
CASSLGATGELFF
TGTGCCAGCAGCTTAGGGGCCACCGGGGAGCTGTTTTTT
>TRBV18|TRBJ2-7|NA|16|NA
CASSPPLRERTYEQYF
TGTGCCAGCTCACCACCTTTAAGGGAGAGAACCTACGAGCAGTACTTC
>TRBV10-3|TRBJ1-1|NA|13|NA
CAISSFDGMGAFF
TGTGCCATCAGTTCGTTTGATGGGATGGGAGCTTTCTTT
>TRBV4-1|TRBJ2-5|NA|14|NA
CASSRSGAKETQYF
TGCGCCAGCAGTCGTAGCGGAGCTAAAGAGACCCAGTACTTC
>TRBV11-3|TRBJ2-1|once|15|TRBD1
CASSQGALSYNEQFF
TGTGCCAGCAGCCAGGGGGCTCTATCCTACAATGAGCAGTTCTTC
>TRBV7-9|TRBJ2-1|NA|15|NA
CASSFSGFQSNEQFF
TGTGCCAGCAGCTTCTCAGGGTTTCAAAGCAATGAGCAGTTCTTC
>TRBV2|TRBJ2-1|few|14|NA
CASRATTIYNEQFF
TGTGCCAGCAGAGCTACCACAATTTACAATGAGCAGTTCTTC
>TRBV30|TRBJ2-3|NA|17|NA
CAWTKIAAKSSTDTQYF
TGTGCCTGGACCAAAATAGCGGCCAAATCTAGCACAGATACGCAGTATTTT
>TRBV19|TRBJ1-3|medium-sized|15|NA
CASSIAEDIGNTIYF
TGTGCCAGTAGTATAGCGGAAGACATTGGGAACACCATATATTTT
>TRBV5-1|TRBJ2-1|NA|16|NA
CASSLDPDGAYNEQFF
TGCGCCAGCAGCTTGGACCCCGACGGCGCCTACAATGAGCAGTTCTTC
>TRBV11-2|TRBJ2-5|once|15|TRBD2
CASSLYSGGQETQYF
TGTGCCAGCAGCTTATATTCGGGGGGGCAAGAGACCCAGTACTTC
>TRBV7-9|TRBJ2-3|once|16|TRBD2
CASSFGTSGGTDTQYF
TGTGCCAGCAGCTTTGGGACTAGCGGGGGGACAGATACGCAGTATTTT
>TRBV7-9|TRBJ1-4|NA|15|TRBD1
CASSLGGTANEKLFF
TGTGCCAGCAGCTTGGGAGGGACAGCTAATGAAAAACTGTTTTTT
>TRBV5-1|TRBJ1-3|NA|15|TRBD1
CASSPTGSSGNTIYF
TGTGCCAGCAGCCCGACAGGGAGTTCTGGAAACACCATATATTTT
>TRBV18|TRBJ2-7|NA|14|NA
CASSLGGILYEQYF
TGTGCCAGCTCACTCGGGGGTATCCTCTACGAGCAGTACTTC
>TRBV6-1|TRBJ1-5|once|17|TRBD1
CASSEDVTGDPSWPQHF
TGTGCCAGCAGTGAAGATGTGACAGGGGACCCCTCGTGGCCCCAGCATTTT
>TRBV30|TRBJ2-3|NA|17|TRBD1
CAWSAYGQGDITDTQYF
TGTGCCTGGAGTGCCTACGGACAGGGGGACATCACAGATACGCAGTATTTT
>TRBV4-2|TRBJ1-2|NA|15|NA
CASSQDLKGNYGYTF
TGTGCCAGCAGCCAAGATCTAAAGGGGAACTATGGCTACACCTTC
>TRBV28|TRBJ2-5|NA|16|TRBD2
CASNDASGPPSETQYF
TGTGCCAGCAACGACGCTAGCGGGCCCCCCTCAGAGACCCAGTACTTC